These 26 T cell receptor beta chains share one sample of origin, sequenced in a study of breast tumors, draining lymph nodes, adjacent tissues. TCRdb analysed the multiplex PCR reads with MiXCR anew, one entry per CDR3 protein. Altogether 150,000 to 200,000 distinct CDR3 sequences are present, approximately 30% being singletons, with the ten largest covering less than 4%. Breast cancer patients provided tissue from their axillary draining lymph nodes. Material: axillary lymph node tissue. The receptors shown here come from a female donor with breast cancer. Some clones in this sample may be carry-over from other donors' samples.

This clonotype occurred many times. The chain combines TRBV7-2 with TRBJ2-2; 14 nucleotides line up with TRBD2. The ends lost 0 bases at V and 1 base at J; junction bases unmatched: 7. The germline gives CDR1 SGHTA, CDR2 FQGNSA. CDR3 size: 20 residues. The CDR3 nucleotides are TGTGCCAGCAGCTTAGCCGGGGTTGGGACTAGCGGGAGGAACACCGGGGAGCTGTTTTTT. Translated: CASSLAGVGTSGRNTGELFF.

This clonotype was observed many times. This sequence joins TRBV12-3 or TRBV12-4 and TRBJ1-6; D is uncertain. Trimming left V 7 bases short and J 0 bases short, with 19 bases between. The CDR3 is 18 amino acids. CDR3 region: CASTPSVPGSSYNSPLHF. CDR3 nucleotide sequence: TGTGCCAGCACCCCGTCTGTACCGGGGAGCTCCTATAATTCACCCCTCCACTTT.

This clonotype has a count of ten or more. V and J are TRBV30 and TRBJ2-1; tentatively, D is TRBD2 (5 bases). Germline V lookup: CDR1 GTSNPN, CDR2 SVGIG (reference sequence). V was cut by 2 bases and J by 9 bases, with 11 bases left in between. The CDR3 runs 12 residues. The CDR3 nucleotides read TGTGCCTGGAGTCGGGATTGGGGTGAGCAGTTCTTC. Protein sequence: CAWSRDWGEQFF. The full variable domain, completed using reference TRBV30 and TRBJ2-1, is SQTIHQWPATLVQPVGSPLSLECTVEGTSNPNLYWYRQAAGRGLQLLFYSVGIGQISSEVPQNLSASRPQDRQFILSSKKLLLSDSGFYLCAWSRDWGEQFFGPGTRLTVL.

This clonotype was detected many times. V is TRBV5-6 and J is TRBJ2-1; 8 bases line up with TRBD1. V gave up 4 bases and J gave up 10 bases; unmatched junction bases: 22. Germline V lookup: CDR1 SGHDT, CDR2 YYEEEE. CDR3 length equals 18 residues. The CDR3 bases are TGTGCCAGCAGCCCCGCGGGGCAGGGCAGGGGGCCACCTGGAGAGCAGTTCTTC. This codes for CASSPAGQGRGPPGEQFF. The entire variable domain, with the rest obtained from reference TRBV5-6 and TRBJ2-1, is as follows: DAGVTQSPTHLIKTRGQQVTLRCSPKSGHDTVSWYQQALGQGPQFIFQYYEEEERQRGNFPDRFSGHQFPNYSSELNVNALLLGDSALYLCASSPAGQGRGPPGEQFFGPGTRLTVL.

This clonotype was observed at least ten times. The chain recombines TRBV29-1 with TRBJ1-2; D remains unclear. Trimming left V 1 base short and J 8 bases short, with 11 bases between. The CDR3 sequence is 12 residues long. In germline, CDR1 is SQVTM, CDR2 ANQGSEA. The CDR3 bases are TGCAGCGTTGAAGGGCGGGGTAGGGGCTACACCTTC. Translation gives CSVEGRGRGYTF.

V is TRBV11-3 and J is TRBJ2-3, with 9 bases matching TRBD2. Germline CDR1 SGHNT, CDR2 YENEEA. This CDR3 is 15 amino acids long. J gave up 4 bases and V 1 base, and 3 bases lay outside the gene matches. The CDR3 sequence is CASSLGASGADTQYF. Written as DNA, the CDR3 is TGTGCCAGCAGCTTAGGGGCTAGCGGGGCAGATACGCAGTATTTT.

This clonotype showed up many times. The chain is built from TRBV5-8 and TRBJ2-7, with D possibly being TRBD1 (7 bases). This CDR3 is built from 13 residues. CDR1 and CDR2 (germline): SGHTS, YDEGEE. V lost 3 bases and J 4 bases, leaving 11 bases between the germline ends. The CDR3 DNA is TGTGCCAGCAGCTGGGGGGACAGATACGAGCAGTACTTC. Amino acid sequence: CASSWGDRYEQYF.

This clonotype was counted ten times or more. The CDR3 reads CASNYYTTDTQYF. The CDR3 DNA sequence: TGTGCCAGCAACTACTACACCACAGATACGCAGTATTTT. The chain combines TRBV11-1 with TRBJ2-3, with D hard to call. Germline V gene data show CDR1 as SGHAT and CDR2 as FQDESV (reference sequence). V lost 7 bases and J 2 bases, leaving 10 bases between the germline ends. This CDR3 spans 13 amino acids.

The chain is built from TRBV20-1 and TRBJ1-6; 7 nucleotides agree with TRBD1. In germline, CDR1 is DFQATT, CDR2 SNEGSKA (reference sequence). The CDR3 runs to 17 residues. V dropped 0 bases and J dropped 7; count of bases not matched to a gene: 12. This CDR3 reads CSARDLARDSRNSPLHF. As DNA, the CDR3 is TGCAGTGCTAGAGATTTGGCCAGGGACAGTCGCAATTCACCCCTCCACTTT.

This clonotype was counted ten times or more. One end of the junction is discordant with germline, which a read error may explain. The chain carries TRBV6-5 and TRBJ1-2, with D possibly matching TRBD1 (5 bases). This CDR3 comprises 16 residues. Germline loops: CDR1 MNHEY, CDR2 SVGAGI. CDR3 sequence: CASSHSRDLLNYGYTF. The CDR3 coding sequence is TGTGCCAGCAGTCACTCCCGGGACTTACTTAACTATGGCTACACCTTC.

This clonotype came up many times. V usage is TRBV28 and J usage is TRBJ2-7; D is uncertain. The germline gives CDR1 MDHEN, CDR2 SYDVKM. Trimming took 7 bases from V and 3 from J, leaving 10 bases between them. This CDR3 is 12 amino acids long. DNA of the CDR3: TGTGCCAGCAATGCCGTAAGCTACGAGCAGTACTTC. Translated: CASNAVSYEQYF.

This clonotype has at least ten counts. The chain recombines TRBV6-1 with TRBJ1-2; weak D call: TRBD1 (5 bases). This CDR3 is built from 12 residues. Trimming removed 4 bases at V and 5 bases at J, with 8 bases between. CDR1 and CDR2 (germline): MNHNS, SASEGT. The CDR3 DNA reads as TGTGCCAGCAGTGTAAGGGGTTATGGCTACACCTTC. Protein sequence: CASSVRGYGYTF.

Ten or more counts support this clonotype. The gene calls are TRBV10-2 and TRBJ1-3; D gene unclear. The CDR3 is 16 residues long. The germline gives CDR1 WSHSY, CDR2 SAAADI. With 0 bases removed from V and 0 bases from J, the gap between germline ends came to 9 bases. The CDR3 DNA reads as TGCGCCAGCAGTGAGTCGAGAGGCCGCTCTGGAAACACCATATATTTT. The encoded protein is CASSESRGRSGNTIYF.

V is TRBV7-9 and J is TRBJ1-3; D gene uncertain. The germline gives CDR1 SEHNR, CDR2 FQNEAQ (reference sequence). The CDR3 is 15 residues long. Trimming stripped 1 base from V and 2 bases from J, with 9 bases between. CDR3 protein: CASSLDGSAGNTIYF. In DNA form, the CDR3 reads TGTGCCAGCAGCTTAGACGGGTCTGCTGGAAACACCATATATTTT.

This clonotype came up many times. J is TRBJ2-3 and V is TRBV20-1; D perhaps matches TRBD2 (5 bases). This CDR3 is 13 amino acids long. Trimming pared 5 bases from V and 2 bases from J, leaving 11 bases between. Germline V lookup: CDR1 DFQATT, CDR2 SNEGSKA (reference sequence). The DNA for the CDR3 is TGCAGTGCTCCGGACTTTCCCACAGATACGCAGTATTTT. This gives the protein CSAPDFPTDTQYF.

This clonotype was seen only a few times. This may be a read error: a much more frequent sequence differs by one nucleotide. The gene calls are TRBV11-1 and TRBJ2-7; no reliable D call. V shed 4 bases and J shed 6 bases, with 13 bases lying between them. The CDR3 length is 13 residues. The V gene's germline CDR1 is SGHAT and CDR2 FQDESV (reference sequence). CDR3 region: CASSYGGRSEQYF. CDR3 coding DNA: TGTGCCAGCAGCTATGGTGGGCGCTCCGAGCAGTACTTC.

This clonotype was detected many times. The rearrangement uses TRBV6-6 and TRBJ2-5, with a tentative D call TRBD1 (6 bases). V dropped 6 bases and J dropped 4 bases, with 21 bases sitting between them. This CDR3 has 16 amino acids. The germline V gene has CDR1 MNHNY and CDR2 SVGAGI (reference sequence). In nucleotides, the CDR3 is TGTGCCAGCAGCCCTCAAATCTCCTTAGGGGGAGAGACCCAGTACTTC. It specifies CASSPQISLGGETQYF.

This clonotype was observed many times. V is TRBV4-2 and J is TRBJ2-5; 7 bases map to TRBD2. Trimming at V came to 1 base and at J to 5 bases, leaving 1 base not matched to a gene. Germline CDR1 and CDR2: LGHNA and YNFKEQ. CDR3 size: 13 residues. The CDR3: CASSQGGGETQYF. In nucleotides, the CDR3 is TGTGCCAGCAGCCAAGGGGGGGGGGAGACCCAGTACTTC.

The rearrangement uses TRBV18 and TRBJ2-2; 8 positions agree with TRBD2. The junction had 8 bases not matched to a gene; V was cut back by 2 bases and J by 3 bases. This CDR3 contains 17 residues. Germline CDR1 KGHSH, CDR2 LQKENI. The CDR3 here is CASSPISGAGDTGELFF. As DNA, the CDR3 is TGTGCCAGCTCACCAATTTCCGGAGCGGGAGACACCGGGGAGCTGTTTTTT.

There are a few counts of this clonotype. This may stem from a read error, because a much larger clone lies one nucleotide away. The V gene is TRBV6-1, the J gene TRBJ2-6, with 8 nucleotides matching TRBD2. The ends lost 5 bases at V and 1 base at J; junction bases unmatched: 10. Germline lookup yields CDR1 MNHNS and CDR2 SASEGT. CDR3 length: 18 amino acids. The CDR3 sequence: CASSRLAGRMSGANVLTF. The CDR3 DNA sequence: TGTGCCAGCAGTCGATTAGCGGGGAGGATGTCTGGGGCCAACGTCCTGACTTTC.

Turning to this clonotype: One end of the junction is discordant with germline, which a read error may explain. The V gene is TRBV19, the J gene TRBJ1-2; TRBD1 agrees at 7 bases. In germline, CDR1 is LNHDA, CDR2 SQIVND (reference sequence). This CDR3 is built from 12 residues. The CDR3 loop is CASRQGHYGYAF. CDR3 DNA sequence: TGTGCCAGTCGACAGGGACACTATGGCTACGCCTTC.

This clonotype has a count of ten or more. The V and J genes are TRBV20-1 and TRBJ1-4; D is possibly TRBD1 (5 bases). The CDR3 runs 15 residues. Germline values: CDR1 DFQATT, CDR2 SNEGSKA (reference sequence). The germline V and J ends were trimmed by 0 bases and 6 bases, with 14 bases remaining between them. The CDR3 sequence is CSAREEGFRDEKLFF. In DNA, the CDR3 is TGCAGTGCTAGAGAGGAGGGGTTTAGGGATGAAAAACTGTTTTTT.

V is TRBV19 and J is TRBJ2-7; 10 positions agree with TRBD2. Trimming took 5 bases from V and 0 from J; bases not matched to a gene: 10. There are 17 residues in the CDR3. Looked up from germline, CDR1 is LNHDA and CDR2 is SQIVND (reference sequence). As DNA, the CDR3 is TGTGCCAGTAGTCCTTCTAGCGGGGGCCAAAGCTCCTACGAGCAGTACTTC. It encodes CASSPSSGGQSSYEQYF.

J is TRBJ2-5 and V is TRBV2; the match to TRBD1 covers 8 bases. Per germline, CDR1 SNHLY and CDR2 FYNNEI. The CDR3 loop spans 11 amino acids. Unmatched junction bases numbered 0, after V lost 7 bases and J lost 5 bases. The DNA of the CDR3 is TGTGCCAGCAACAGGGGGGAGACCCAGTACTTC. As protein: CASNRGETQYF. Filled out from reference TRBV2 and TRBJ2-5, the complete variable domain reads EPEVTQTPSHQVTQMGQEVILRCVPISNHLYFYWYRQILGQKVEFLVSFYNNEISEKSEIFDDQFSVERPDGSNFTLKIRSTKLEDSAMYFCASNRGETQYFGPGTRLLVL.

This clonotype came up many times. This chain links TRBV5-1 with TRBJ2-5; TRBD2 matches 13 bases. The germline V gene has CDR1 SGHRS and CDR2 YFSETQ. With V trimmed by 5 bases and J by 4 bases, 2 bases remained unmatched. This CDR3 has 14 residues. CDR3 bases: TGCGCCAGCAGACTAGCGGGGGGGTCAGAGACCCAGTACTTC. Translated, it gives CASRLAGGSETQYF.

J is TRBJ1-6 and V is TRBV7-2; unclear D gene. This CDR3 has 15 amino acids. The V end lost 7 bases, the J end lost 1 base, and 11 bases lay between the germline ends. Germline V gene data show CDR1 as SGHTA and CDR2 as FQGNSA. The CDR3 loop reads CASTPGWSYNSPLHF. As DNA, the CDR3 is TGTGCCAGCACCCCCGGATGGTCCTATAATTCACCCCTCCACTTT. The variable domain in full, completed from reference TRBV7-2 and TRBJ1-6, reads GAGVSQSPSNKVTEKGKDVELRCDPISGHTALYWYRQSLGQGLEFLIYFQGNSAPDKSGLPSDRFSAERTGGSVSTLTIQRTQQEDSAVYLCASTPGWSYNSPLHFGNGTRLTVT.